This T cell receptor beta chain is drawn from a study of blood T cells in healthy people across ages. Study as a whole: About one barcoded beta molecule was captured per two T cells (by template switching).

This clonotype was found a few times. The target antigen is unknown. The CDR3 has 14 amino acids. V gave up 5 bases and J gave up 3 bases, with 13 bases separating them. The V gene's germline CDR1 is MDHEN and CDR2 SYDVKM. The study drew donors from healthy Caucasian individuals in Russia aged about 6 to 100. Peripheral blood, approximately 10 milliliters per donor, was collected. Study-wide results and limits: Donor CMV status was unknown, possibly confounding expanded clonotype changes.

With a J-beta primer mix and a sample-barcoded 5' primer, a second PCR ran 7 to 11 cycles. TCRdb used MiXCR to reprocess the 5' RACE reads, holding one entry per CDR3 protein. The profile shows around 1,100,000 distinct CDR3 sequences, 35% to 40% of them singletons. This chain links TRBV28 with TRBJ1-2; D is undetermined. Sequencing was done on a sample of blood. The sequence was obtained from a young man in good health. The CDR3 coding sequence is TGTGCCAGCAGTCCCTCGACACGCTACTATGGCTACACCTTC. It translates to CASSPSTRYYGYTF.